Below are 5 T cell receptor beta chains sequenced from a single sample in a study of cytomegalovirus exposure and HLA in healthy donors (dated by TCRdb to about 2017). The library was produced with the immunoSEQ multiplex PCR assay. TCRdb took over this immuneACCESS table, retaining in-frame rearrangements with V and J assigned. Such tables are incomplete; in checked studies, under half of the missing clones stem from an unresolved V gene, and the remainder is unexplained. For this sample there are some 100,000 clones; about 91% appear just once. In total, the top ten clones hold around 1.9% of the sample. Source material: PBMCs. The receptors shown here come from a man between 18 and 29 years old in good health and CMV-seronegative.

The chain recombines TRBV11-2 with TRBJ1-2, with D possibly being TRBD1 (5 bases). The CDR3 consists of 14 residues. Trimming took 5 bases from V and 2 from J, leaving 12 bases between them. Per germline, CDR1 SGHAT and CDR2 FQNNGV. As DNA, the CDR3 is TGTGCCAGCAGCCGACAACCAGGGAACTATGGCTACACCTTC. Residues: CASSRQPGNYGYTF.

The chain uses TRBV4-2 and TRBJ2-4; D unresolved. V was shortened by 3 bases and J by 1 base, with 16 bases between the two germline ends. CDR3 length: 17 residues. Germline V gene lookup returns CDR1 LGHNA and CDR2 YNFKEQ. The CDR3 bases are TGTGCCAGCAGCCAGGCCAGTCTTTGGGCGGCCAAAAACATTCAGTACTTC. It is translated as CASSQASLWAAKNIQYF.

The chain combines TRBV30 with TRBJ2-3, with TRBD1 as a possible D gene (5 bases). Trimming stripped 0 bases from V and 3 bases from J, with 13 bases between. The CDR3 runs 15 residues. Germline assignment: CDR1 GTSNPN and CDR2 SVGIG (reference sequence). CDR3 protein: CAWSVGRVGTDTQYF. The DNA of the CDR3 is TGTGCCTGGAGTGTAGGCAGGGTGGGGACAGATACGCAGTATTTT.

The CDR3 nucleotides are TGCGCCAGCAGTCTACAGGGGGTGGGCTACAATGAGCAGTTCTTC. It specifies CASSLQGVGYNEQFF. The V gene is TRBV4-1, the J gene TRBJ2-1, with 8 bases aligning to TRBD1. Germline V gene sequence: CDR1 MGHRA, CDR2 YSYEKL. V lost 6 bases, J lost 3 bases, and 7 bases stayed unmatched. CDR3 length: 15 amino acids.

This chain connects TRBV11-2 to TRBJ2-7; 12 bases line up with TRBD1. Germline V lookup: CDR1 SGHAT, CDR2 FQNNGV. V lost 2 bases to trimming and J lost 2 bases; unmatched junction nucleotides: 7. This CDR3 has 17 residues. As DNA, the CDR3 is TGTGCCAGCAGCTTAATACCGGGACAGGGGGCCCCCTACGAGCAGTACTTC. Translated, it gives CASSLIPGQGAPYEQYF.